Here is one TCR beta chain with its context. No antigen is known for it. The TCR beta CDR3 regions underwent amplification using RNA transcripts as the source. HTBI primers drove first-round RT-PCR of the TCR CDR3. MiXCR, applied by TCRdb to the multiplex PCR reads, yields one record per CDR3 protein. The repertoire has approximately 590,000 distinct CDR3 sequences, around 42% of them found once; the top ten carry 8.2%. This sample stems from a study of T cells in Graves' hyperthyroidism and ophthalmopathy. The study's findings and limits: Also found in blood were most expanded thyroid clonotypes above 0.001.

The V end lost 4 bases, the J end lost 0 bases, and 13 bases lay between the germline ends. Per the germline V gene, CDR1 is SNHLY and CDR2 is FYNNEI. There are 15 residues in the CDR3. The sequenced sample was peripheral blood or thyroid tissue (not recorded which). The receptor was derived from a woman aged 18-30 years with Graves' hyperthyroidism. The chain carries TRBV2 and TRBJ2-7; maybe TRBD2 (6 bases). The CDR3: CASSVRRESSYEQYF. In DNA form, the CDR3 reads TGTGCCAGCAGTGTCCGACGGGAGAGCTCCTACGAGCAGTACTTC.